Below, one T cell receptor beta chain is given with its context. Conversion of TCR transcripts into cDNA relied on 5'RACE template switching, which added a universal primer site and UMIs. TCRdb processed the 5' RACE reads anew with MiXCR; each CDR3 protein has one entry. The table has a few hundred thousand distinct CDR3 sequences, around 21% seen once; the top ten hold 13% to 15%. J gave up 3 bases and V 5 bases, and 7 bases lay outside the gene matches. The CDR3 has 16 residues. The data were obtained in a study of T cells after yellow fever vaccination. Study details: For low cell numbers, libraries were made with SMART-Seq v4 Ultra Low Input.

The sequence was obtained from a man aged 30 to 39 who received the YFV17D yellow fever vaccine. The sample here was PBMCs, taken 15 days after the yellow fever booster vaccination. The rearrangement links TRBV12-3 or TRBV12-4 to TRBJ2-7, with TRBD2 matching 13 bases. The CDR3 region is CASSPGTSGIFYEQYF. Here the CDR3 DNA reads TGTGCCAGCAGTCCAGGGACTAGCGGGATCTTCTACGAGCAGTACTTC.